Following are 2 T cell receptor beta chains from one sample sequenced in a study of blood T cell repertoires in COVID-19. Assay: immunoSEQ multiplex PCR; the TCRdb copy retains only in-frame clones and omits some. The sample shows 60,000 to 65,000 clones, approximately 90% of them seen only once. The sequencing input was peripheral blood. The receptors shown here come from a human donor with active COVID-19. The donor label of this sample is uncertain.

This chain connects TRBV6-5 to TRBJ1-6, with 11 bases identical to TRBD1. This CDR3 spans 16 amino acids. V gave up 0 bases and J gave up 9 bases; unmatched junction bases: 4. Germline loops: CDR1 MNHEY, CDR2 SVGAGI. In nucleotides, the CDR3 is TGTGCCAGCAGTTACTCGGACAGGGGGCCACTTTCACCCCTCCACTTT. Its protein is CASSYSDRGPLSPLHF.

CDR3 coding DNA: TGTGCCAGCAGTTACTCGATGCGCGAGACCCAGTACTTC. It is translated as CASSYSMRETQYF. V usage is TRBV6-2 or TRBV6-3 and J usage is TRBJ2-5, with D unresolved. Trimming left V 0 bases short and J 5 bases short, with 7 bases between. CDR1 is MNHEY and CDR2 is SVGEGT in the germline V gene. This CDR3 region has 13 residues.